Below, 26 T cell receptor beta chains from the same sample are listed, as sequenced in a study of OX40 agonist ivuxolimab in advanced cancers. Sequencing used immunoSEQ multiplex PCR; TCRdb keeps in-frame clones, though not all of them. The sample contains around 48,000 clones, over 80% of which appear only once. Material: CD4+ or CD8+ T cells sorted from blood, obtained in a trial of the OX40 agonist ivuxolimab. The source of these receptors is an adult with an advanced solid tumor such as melanoma, head and neck, liver or kidney cancer.

This chain connects TRBV10-2 to TRBJ1-2; D not resolved. The germline V gene encodes CDR1 WSHSY and CDR2 SAAADI. Trimming stripped 3 bases from V and 3 bases from J, with 14 bases between. The CDR3 runs to 15 residues. The CDR3 region has the DNA TGCGCCAGCAGTGATACCACCCCCGTGGACTATGGCTACACCTTC. Its translation is CASSDTTPVDYGYTF.

V gene TRBV2 combines with J gene TRBJ1-1, with TRBD1 matching over 9 bases. The CDR3 runs to 15 residues. Germline V CDR1 and CDR2: SNHLY, FYNNEI. After removal of 7 bases from V and 2 bases from J, the junction contained 8 bases not matched to a gene. The CDR3, as DNA: TGTGCCAGCATGGGGACAGGGTTCGAAAACACTGAAGCTTTCTTT. Amino acids: CASMGTGFENTEAFF. Filled out from reference TRBV2 and TRBJ1-1, the complete variable domain reads EPEVTQTPSHQVTQMGQEVILRCVPISNHLYFYWYRQILGQKVEFLVSFYNNEISEKSEIFDDQFSVERPDGSNFTLKIRSTKLEDSAMYFCASMGTGFENTEAFFGQGTRLTVV.

The table lists this clone with a count of one. The V and J genes are TRBV7-2 and TRBJ1-5; D gene ambiguous. V was shortened by 5 bases and J by 9 bases, with 11 bases between the two germline ends. Germline-derived CDR1 and CDR2 are SGHTA and FQGNSA. CDR3 size: 12 residues. The CDR3 spells CASSTSGRPQHF. The CDR3, as DNA: TGTGCCAGCAGCACATCAGGCAGGCCCCAGCATTTT.

CDR3 DNA: TGTGCCAGCACTCTGCACTGGAGCGGGGAGCTGTTTTTT. It translates to CASTLHWSGELFF. The chain links TRBV6-5 to TRBJ2-2; D is ambiguous. Looked up from germline, CDR1 is MNHEY and CDR2 is SVGAGI. The CDR3 spans 13 residues. Trimming pared 7 bases from V and 7 bases from J, leaving 13 bases between.

V is TRBV2 and J is TRBJ2-7, with 8 bases fitting TRBD2. Germline CDR1 and CDR2: SNHLY and FYNNEI. The CDR3 loop spans 14 amino acids. J lost 2 bases, V lost 4 bases, and 4 bases had no gene match. CDR3 region: CASSVRGGAYEQYF. CDR3 nucleotide sequence: TGTGCCAGCAGTGTTCGGGGGGGAGCCTACGAGCAGTACTTC.

The V call is TRBV9, the J call TRBJ2-3, with a tentative D call TRBD2 (5 bases). V lost 2 bases to trimming and J lost 1 base, with 11 bases between them. The V gene's germline CDR1 is SGDLS and CDR2 YYNGEE. The CDR3 runs to 15 residues. The CDR3 spells CASSVGLGGTDTQYF. The CDR3 bases are TGTGCCAGCAGCGTGGGCCTCGGGGGCACAGATACGCAGTATTTT.

This chain connects TRBV5-6 to TRBJ2-4; TRBD1 aligns across 7 bases. Germline lookup yields CDR1 SGHDT and CDR2 YYEEEE. The CDR3 is 13 residues long. V gave up 6 bases and J gave up 1 base; unmatched junction bases: 1. The CDR3 loop is CASTTGAKNIQYF. The CDR3 DNA follows: TGTGCCAGCACGACAGGGGCCAAAAACATTCAGTACTTC.

The rearrangement uses TRBV30 and TRBJ1-6; D remains ambiguous. The CDR3 runs to 14 residues. In germline, CDR1 is GTSNPN, CDR2 SVGIG (reference sequence). The ends were cut back, 4 bases at V and 6 bases at J, with 13 bases in the middle. In nucleotides, the CDR3 is TGTGCCTGGAATTTAGGCAGCCCTAATTCACCCCTCCACTTT. Its translation is CAWNLGSPNSPLHF.

This chain connects TRBV11-2 to TRBJ1-3; D unclear. Germline V gene sequence: CDR1 SGHAT, CDR2 FQNNGV. This CDR3 region has 15 residues. V gave up 5 bases and J gave up 0 bases, with 11 bases separating them. The CDR3 region is CASSPRWGSGNTIYF. DNA for the CDR3: TGTGCCAGCAGCCCCCGCTGGGGCTCTGGAAACACCATATATTTT. Based on the CDR3 plus reference TRBV11-2 and TRBJ1-3, the full variable domain is EAGVAQSPRYKIIEKRQSVAFWCNPISGHATLYWYQQILGQGPKLLIQFQNNGVVDDSQLPKDRFSAERLKGVDSTLKIQPAKLEDSAVYLCASSPRWGSGNTIYFGEGSWLTVV.

The rearrangement uses TRBV5-1 and TRBJ1-1; perhaps TRBD1 as D (5 bases). Germline V lookup: CDR1 SGHRS, CDR2 YFSETQ. Trimming pared 1 base from V and 6 bases from J, leaving 16 bases between. The CDR3 sequence is 15 residues long. Here the CDR3 DNA reads TGCGCCAGCAGCTTGACGGGTGGGGGAACCGCTGAAGCTTTCTTT. Its translation: CASSLTGGGTAEAFF.

The J gene is TRBJ1-4, the V gene TRBV5-5; 9 bases fit TRBD1. This CDR3 has 16 amino acids. CDR1 and CDR2 from the germline V gene are SGHKS and YYEKEE (reference sequence). V shed 5 bases and J 8 bases; nucleotides not matched to a gene: 13. The CDR3 sequence is CASRSGVGQGEEKLFF. CDR3 nucleotide sequence: TGTGCCAGCAGGTCCGGTGTGGGACAGGGTGAGGAAAAACTGTTTTTT.

The chain employs TRBV15 and TRBJ1-5; D might be TRBD1 (6 bases). The CDR3 is 17 amino acids. Trimming took off 3 bases at V and 1 base at J, with 16 bases between the two ends. Looked up from germline, CDR1 is LNHNV and CDR2 is YYDKDF (reference sequence). CDR3 region: CATSRGGGVRSNQPQHF. The CDR3 DNA reads TGTGCCACCAGCAGGGGAGGGGGAGTCCGAAGCAATCAGCCCCAGCATTTT.

The chain couples TRBV4-1 to TRBJ1-5, with 7 bases matching TRBD1. Trimming removed 1 base from V and 0 bases from J; junction bases left unmatched: 6. The germline gives CDR1 MGHRA, CDR2 YSYEKL. This CDR3 spans 17 amino acids. CDR3 protein: CASSQVVTGYSNQPQHF. CDR3 nucleotide sequence: TGCGCCAGCAGCCAAGTGGTGACAGGGTATAGCAATCAGCCCCAGCATTTT.

The rearrangement links TRBV11-3 to TRBJ2-7; perhaps TRBD2 as D (7 bases). CDR3 length equals 16 residues. Trimming took 1 base from V and 7 from J, leaving 20 bases between them. Germline CDR1 is SGHNT and CDR2 is YENEEA. CDR3 protein: CASSLGGGGTAREQYF. DNA for the CDR3: TGTGCCAGCAGCTTAGGGGGAGGGGGTACAGCTCGGGAGCAGTACTTC.

The chain has TRBV4-3 and TRBJ2-5; 9 bases are shared with TRBD2. The CDR3 contains 20 residues. Germline lookup yields CDR1 LGHNA and CDR2 YSLEER. V lost 0 bases to trimming and J lost 1 base; unmatched junction nucleotides: 15. In DNA form, the CDR3 reads TGCGCCAGCAGCCAAGATCGGGGTTTGGGTGCGGGGGGGCTCCAAGAGACCCAGTACTTC. Its translation is CASSQDRGLGAGGLQETQYF.

The chain recombines TRBV19 with TRBJ1-5; D is uncertain. Deletions cut 7 bases from V and 3 bases from J, with 7 bases between. The CDR3 contains 12 residues. The germline V gene encodes CDR1 LNHDA and CDR2 SQIVND (reference sequence). CDR3 sequence: CASNGANQPQHF. As DNA, the CDR3 is TGTGCCAGTAATGGAGCCAATCAGCCCCAGCATTTT.

The rearrangement joins TRBV4-2 to TRBJ1-1; D gene uncertain. CDR3 length equals 14 residues. Germline V CDR1 and CDR2: LGHNA, YNFKEQ. Deletions cut 5 bases from V and 1 base from J, with 11 bases between. CDR3 in DNA: TGTGCCAGCAGCTTGGCCGGTCGGAACACTGAAGCTTTCTTT. Translation: CASSLAGRNTEAFF.

This chain connects TRBV7-2 to TRBJ2-7; TRBD2 might be the D (5 bases). CDR3 length: 14 amino acids. V lost 2 bases and J lost 7, with 15 bases in between. Germline loops: CDR1 SGHTA, CDR2 FQGNSA. CDR3 sequence: CASSLSAGPREQYF. The CDR3 DNA follows: TGTGCCAGCAGCTTATCGGCGGGCCCGCGAGAGCAGTACTTC.

V is TRBV9 and J is TRBJ1-3; maybe TRBD1 (5 bases). CDR3 length equals 15 residues. Germline CDR1 and CDR2: SGDLS and YYNGEE. Trimming left V 6 bases short and J 4 bases short, with 17 bases between. Here the CDR3 DNA reads TGTGCCAGCAAACCCTCGTTCTGGGGCGGAAACACCATATATTTT. As protein: CASKPSFWGGNTIYF. Filled out from reference TRBV9 and TRBJ1-3, the complete variable domain reads DSGVTQTPKHLITATGQRVTLRCSPRSGDLSVYWYQQSLDQGLQFLIQYYNGEERAKGNILERFSAQQFPDLHSELNLSSLELGDSALYFCASKPSFWGGNTIYFGEGSWLTVV.

This chain links TRBV6-1 with TRBJ2-2; D is uncertain. Between the trimmed V and J ends, which lost 1 base and 4 bases, there was a span of 4 bases. Germline assignment: CDR1 MNHNS and CDR2 SASEGT. The CDR3 is 13 amino acids. The CDR3 sequence: CASSEVGTGELFF. The CDR3 coding sequence is TGTGCCAGCAGTGAAGTAGGCACCGGGGAGCTGTTTTTT.

This clone was recorded once. The rearrangement joins TRBV5-1 to TRBJ2-2, with 11 bases that match TRBD2. Germline values: CDR1 SGHRS, CDR2 YFSETQ. The CDR3 has 16 residues. V was clipped by 2 bases and J by 1 base; unmatched bases: 1. In DNA form, the CDR3 reads TGCGCCAGCAGCTTCACTAGCGGGGGGAACACCGGGGAGCTGTTTTTT. Its protein is CASSFTSGGNTGELFF.

The V gene is TRBV15, the J gene TRBJ1-2; possible D gene TRBD1, 5 bases. The CDR3 is 14 amino acids. Per the germline V gene, CDR1 is LNHNV and CDR2 is YYDKDF (reference sequence). Trimming took off 1 base at V and 8 bases at J, with 14 bases between the two ends. The CDR3: CATSRVGNRGGYTF. CDR3 nucleotide sequence: TGTGCCACCAGCAGAGTAGGAAACCGGGGCGGCTACACCTTC.

There are a few counts of this clone. The CDR3 sequence is CASFGVATNEKLFF. CDR3 sequence (DNA): TGTGCCAGCTTTGGGGTGGCAACTAATGAAAAACTGTTTTTT. This chain joins TRBV6-1 and TRBJ1-4; no reliable D call. CDR3 length equals 14 residues. CDR1 and CDR2 (germline): MNHNS, SASEGT. Between the trimmed V and J ends, which lost 8 bases and 0 bases, there was a span of 10 bases.

This clone came up once. The chain employs TRBV12-5 and TRBJ1-5, with D maybe TRBD1 (6 bases). The CDR3 length is 15 residues. Looked up from germline, CDR1 is LGHNT and CDR2 is FRNRAP. The V end was cut by 1 base, the J end by 2 bases, with 9 bases between. The CDR3 sequence is CASGLGDTGNQPQHF. The CDR3 coding sequence is TGTGCTAGTGGTTTGGGGGACACGGGCAATCAGCCCCAGCATTTT.

The chain is built from TRBV19 and TRBJ2-1; 8 nucleotides align to TRBD1. CDR1 is LNHDA and CDR2 is SQIVND in the germline V gene (reference sequence). This CDR3 has 17 residues. Trimming at V came to 5 bases and at J to 1 base, leaving 10 bases not matched to a gene. CDR3 sequence: CASSERQGRQSYNEQFF. Here the CDR3 DNA reads TGTGCCAGTAGTGAACGACAGGGGAGACAGTCCTACAATGAGCAGTTCTTC.

The chain has TRBV19 and TRBJ1-5; no firm D call. The CDR3 is 11 residues long. V lost 3 bases and J lost 7, with 4 bases in between. Germline V CDR1 and CDR2: LNHDA, SQIVND (reference sequence). CDR3 nucleotides: TGTGCCAGTAGTATTGACCAGCCCCAGCATTTT. This gives the protein CASSIDQPQHF.